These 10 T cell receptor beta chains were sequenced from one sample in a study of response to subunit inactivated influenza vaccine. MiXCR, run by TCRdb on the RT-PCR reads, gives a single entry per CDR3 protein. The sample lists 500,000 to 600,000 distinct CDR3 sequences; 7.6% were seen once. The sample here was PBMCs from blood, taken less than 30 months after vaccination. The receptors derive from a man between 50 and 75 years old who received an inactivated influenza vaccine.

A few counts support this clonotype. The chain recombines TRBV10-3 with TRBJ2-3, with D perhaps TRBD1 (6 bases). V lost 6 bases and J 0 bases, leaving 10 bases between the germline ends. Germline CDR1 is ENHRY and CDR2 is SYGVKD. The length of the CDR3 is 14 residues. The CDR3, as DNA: TGTGCCATCAGGGACAGTTCTAGCACAGATACGCAGTATTTT. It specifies CAIRDSSSTDTQYF.

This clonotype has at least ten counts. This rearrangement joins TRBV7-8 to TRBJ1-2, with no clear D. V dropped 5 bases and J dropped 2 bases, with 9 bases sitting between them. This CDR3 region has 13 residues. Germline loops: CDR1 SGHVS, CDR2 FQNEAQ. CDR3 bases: TGTGCCAGCAGCGCAACACTAAACTATGGCTACACCTTC. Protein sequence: CASSATLNYGYTF.

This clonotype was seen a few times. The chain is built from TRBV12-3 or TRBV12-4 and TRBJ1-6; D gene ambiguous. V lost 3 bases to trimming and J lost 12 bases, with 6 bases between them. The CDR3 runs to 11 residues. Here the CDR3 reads CASSLGRPLHF. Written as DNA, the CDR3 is TGTGCCAGCAGTTTGGGGAGACCCCTCCACTTT.

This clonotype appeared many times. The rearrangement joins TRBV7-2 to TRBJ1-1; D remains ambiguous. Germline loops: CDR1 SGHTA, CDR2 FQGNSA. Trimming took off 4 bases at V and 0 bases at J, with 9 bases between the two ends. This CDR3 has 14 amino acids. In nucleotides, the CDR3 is TGTGCCAGCAGCTCCGGAATTCTGAACACTGAAGCTTTCTTT. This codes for CASSSGILNTEAFF.

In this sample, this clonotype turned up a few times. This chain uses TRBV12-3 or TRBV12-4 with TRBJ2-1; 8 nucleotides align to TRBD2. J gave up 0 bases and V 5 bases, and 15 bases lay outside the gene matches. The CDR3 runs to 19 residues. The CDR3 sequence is CASSASPGTRAYSYNEQFF. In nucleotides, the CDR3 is TGTGCCAGCAGTGCTAGTCCCGGGACTAGGGCTTACTCCTACAATGAGCAGTTCTTC.

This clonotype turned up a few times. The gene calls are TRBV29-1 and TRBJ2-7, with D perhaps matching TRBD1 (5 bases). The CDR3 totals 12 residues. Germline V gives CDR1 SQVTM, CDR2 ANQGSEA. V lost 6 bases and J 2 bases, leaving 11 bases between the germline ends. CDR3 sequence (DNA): TGCAGCGTACAGGAGACAGCCTACGAGCAGTACTTC. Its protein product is CSVQETAYEQYF.

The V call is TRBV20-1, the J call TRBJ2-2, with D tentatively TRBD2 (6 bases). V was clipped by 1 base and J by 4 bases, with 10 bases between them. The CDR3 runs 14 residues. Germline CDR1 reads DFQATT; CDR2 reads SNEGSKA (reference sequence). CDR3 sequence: CSARGGVGTGELFF. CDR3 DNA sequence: TGCAGTGCTAGAGGGGGGGTGGGCACCGGGGAGCTGTTTTTT.

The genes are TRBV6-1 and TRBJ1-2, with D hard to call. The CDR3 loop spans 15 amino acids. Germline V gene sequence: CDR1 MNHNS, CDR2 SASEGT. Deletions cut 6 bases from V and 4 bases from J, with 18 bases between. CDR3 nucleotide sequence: TGTGCCAGCAGCGAGTCCGGTTTAATCCCCTATGGCTACACCTTC. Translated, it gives CASSESGLIPYGYTF.

CDR3 sequence: CSVAPRGQGKNEQFF. The CDR3 DNA reads TGCAGCGTTGCCCCTCGTGGACAGGGTAAGAATGAGCAGTTCTTC. This chain uses TRBV29-1 with TRBJ2-1; 8 bases match TRBD1. Per the germline V gene, CDR1 is SQVTM and CDR2 is ANQGSEA. Trimming cost V 4 bases and J 7 bases; bases outside gene matches: 12. This CDR3 contains 15 residues.

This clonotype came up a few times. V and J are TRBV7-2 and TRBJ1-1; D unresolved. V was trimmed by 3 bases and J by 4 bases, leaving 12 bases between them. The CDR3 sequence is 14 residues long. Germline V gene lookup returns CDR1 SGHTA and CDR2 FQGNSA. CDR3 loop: CASSLVGLGTEAFF. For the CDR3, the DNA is TGTGCCAGCAGCTTGGTGGGTTTGGGCACTGAAGCTTTCTTT.